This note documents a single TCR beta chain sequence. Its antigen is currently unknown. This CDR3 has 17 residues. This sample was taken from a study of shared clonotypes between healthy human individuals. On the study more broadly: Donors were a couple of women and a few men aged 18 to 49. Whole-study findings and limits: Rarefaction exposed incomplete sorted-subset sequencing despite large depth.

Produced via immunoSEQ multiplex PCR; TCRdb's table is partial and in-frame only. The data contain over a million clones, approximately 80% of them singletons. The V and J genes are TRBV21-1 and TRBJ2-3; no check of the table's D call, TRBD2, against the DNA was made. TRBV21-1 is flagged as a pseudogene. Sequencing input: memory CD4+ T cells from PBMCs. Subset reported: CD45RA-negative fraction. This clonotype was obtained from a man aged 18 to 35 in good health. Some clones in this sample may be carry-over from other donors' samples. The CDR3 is CASSKAGTSGSTDTQYF. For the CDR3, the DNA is TGTGCCAGCAGCAAAGCCGGAACTAGCGGTAGCACAGATACGCAGTATTTT.